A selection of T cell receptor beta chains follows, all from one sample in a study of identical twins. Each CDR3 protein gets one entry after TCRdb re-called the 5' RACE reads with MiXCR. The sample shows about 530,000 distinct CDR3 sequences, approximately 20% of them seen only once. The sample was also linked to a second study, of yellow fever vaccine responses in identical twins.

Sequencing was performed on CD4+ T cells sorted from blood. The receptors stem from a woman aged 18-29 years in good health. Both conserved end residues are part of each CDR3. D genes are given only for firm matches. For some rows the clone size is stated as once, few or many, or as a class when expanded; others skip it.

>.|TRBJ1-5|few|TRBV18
TGTGCCAGCTCACACGGCAACAATCAGCCCCAGCATTTT
CASSHGNNQPQHF
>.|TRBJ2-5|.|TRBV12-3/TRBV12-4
TGTGCCAGCTCACCCACGAGGAGCAGCCAAGAGACCCAGTACTTC
CASSPTRSSQETQYF
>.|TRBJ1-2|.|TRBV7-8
TGTGCCAGCAGCCCGAGACAGGAATTGAACTATGGCTACACCTTC
CASSPRQELNYGYTF
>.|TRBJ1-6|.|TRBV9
TGTGCCAGCAGCGTAACAGGAGCGAACTCACCCCTCCACTTT
CASSVTGANSPLHF
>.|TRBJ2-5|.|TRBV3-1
TGTGCCAGCAGCCAATGGACATCGAAAGAGACCCAGTACTTC
CASSQWTSKETQYF
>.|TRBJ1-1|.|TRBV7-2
TGTGCCAGCAGCTTTTGGCAGGGTGGCACTGAAGCTTTCTTT
CASSFWQGGTEAFF
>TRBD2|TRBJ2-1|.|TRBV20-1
TGCAGTGCTGAGGGACTAGCGGGGACGACCTTC
CSAEGLAGTTF
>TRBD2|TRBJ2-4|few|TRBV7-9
TGTGCCAGCAGTACGACGGCGGGGGGGGCAGCCAAAAACATTCAGTACTTC
CASSTTAGGAAKNIQYF
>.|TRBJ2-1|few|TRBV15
TGTGCCACCAGCAGGGGTGGGTCAAGCTCCTACAATGAGCAGTTCTTC
CATSRGGSSSYNEQFF
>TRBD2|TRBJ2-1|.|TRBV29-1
TGCAGCGTATCCGGGACTAGCTCTGGCTACAATGAGCAGTTCTTC
CSVSGTSSGYNEQFF
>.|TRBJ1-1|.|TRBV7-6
TGTGCCAGCACCCAAATCGTCAACACTGAAGCTTTCTTT
CASTQIVNTEAFF
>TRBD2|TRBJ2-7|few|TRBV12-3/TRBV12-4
TGTGCCAGCAGTCCCACCCGACTAGCGGGAGTTGTCTACGAGCAGTACTTC
CASSPTRLAGVVYEQYF
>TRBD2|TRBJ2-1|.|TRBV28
TGTGCCAGCAGTTTAAGTGGCGGGGGGAACAATGAGCAGTTCTTC
CASSLSGGGNNEQFF
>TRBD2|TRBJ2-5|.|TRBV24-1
TGTGCCACCAGTGAGCCCCCGGGAGGGTCGGAGACCCAGTACTTC
CATSEPPGGSETQYF
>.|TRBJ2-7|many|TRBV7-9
TGTGCCAGCAGCTTAGTGGACTACGAGCAGTACTTC
CASSLVDYEQYF
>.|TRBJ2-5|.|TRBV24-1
TGTGCCACCAGTGACCCGACGGCTCCGGGGACCCAGTACTTC
CATSDPTAPGTQYF
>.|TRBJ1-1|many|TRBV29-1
TGCAGCGTGAGGGGACCTATGAACACTGAAGCTTTCTTT
CSVRGPMNTEAFF
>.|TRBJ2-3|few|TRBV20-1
TGCAGTGCTAGAGGACTCGTGGATACGCAGTATTTT
CSARGLVDTQYF
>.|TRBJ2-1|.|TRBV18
TGTGCCAGCTCAGATCGAAATCTCAACAATGAGCAGTTCTTC
CASSDRNLNNEQFF
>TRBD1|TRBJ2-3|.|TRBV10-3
TGTGCCATCAGTGAGTCAACCGGGACAGGGAAGTCAGATACGCAGTATTTT
CAISESTGTGKSDTQYF
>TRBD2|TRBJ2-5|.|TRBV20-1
TGCAGTGCTAGAGATCGGAGCGGGAGGGCCCGGGAGACCCAGTACTTC
CSARDRSGRARETQYF
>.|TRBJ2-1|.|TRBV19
TGTGCCAGCCATGGCCAGGGGTCGTACAATGAGCAGTTCTTC
CASHGQGSYNEQFF
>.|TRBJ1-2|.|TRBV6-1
TGTGCCAGCATAGACAGACAGGCCGTTGGCTACACCTTC
CASIDRQAVGYTF
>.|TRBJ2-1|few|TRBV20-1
TGCAGTGCTACCGCGGTACTCGGCTACAATGAGCAGTTCTTC
CSATAVLGYNEQFF
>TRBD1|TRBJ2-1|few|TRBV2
TGTGCCAGCAGCAGGACGGGACAGGGGTTCAATGAGCAGTTCTTC
CASSRTGQGFNEQFF
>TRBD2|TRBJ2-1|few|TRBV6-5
TGTGCCAGCAGTTACGGCGGGAGGGCCGGTGAGCAGTTCTTC
CASSYGGRAGEQFF
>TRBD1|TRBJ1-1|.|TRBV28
TGTGCCAGCAGTTCCCCCGGGACAGGGGTTACTGAAGCTTTTTTT
CASSSPGTGVTEAFF
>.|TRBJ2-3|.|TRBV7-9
TGTGCCAGCAGCTTAGGGTGGGGGGGCACAGATACGCAGTATTTT
CASSLGWGGTDTQYF
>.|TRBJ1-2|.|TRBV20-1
TGCAGTGCGGAGACAACTAACTATGGCTACACCTTC
CSAETTNYGYTF
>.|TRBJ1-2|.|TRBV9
TGTGCCAGCAGCGTAGACGGCAGCTATGGCTACACCTTC
CASSVDGSYGYTF
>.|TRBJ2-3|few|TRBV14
TGTGCCAGCAGCCAAGGGGGGGGCTCGGGCGGTACGCAGTATTTT
CASSQGGGSGGTQYF
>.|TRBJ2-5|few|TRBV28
TGTGCCAGCAGCCCAATGGACCAAAGCGGCCAAGAGACCCAGTACTTC
CASSPMDQSGQETQYF
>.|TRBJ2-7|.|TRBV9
TGTGCCAGCAGCGTCACCGGGACGTCGGCCGAGCAGTACTTC
CASSVTGTSAEQYF
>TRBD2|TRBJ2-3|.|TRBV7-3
TGTGCCAGCTCAAGGACTAGCGGGAGGACAGATACGCAGTATTTT
CASSRTSGRTDTQYF
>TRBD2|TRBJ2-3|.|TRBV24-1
TGTGCCACCAGTGACCTCGCCGGACTAGCGGGGGACACAGATACGCAGTATTTT
CATSDLAGLAGDTDTQYF
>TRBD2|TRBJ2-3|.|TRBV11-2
TGTGCCAGCAGCTTAATGGGGGAGGGTCGCACAGATACGCAGTATTTT
CASSLMGEGRTDTQYF
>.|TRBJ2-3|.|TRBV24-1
TGTGCCACCAGTGTAAGGTCGGGGTCCACAGATACGCAGTATTTT
CATSVRSGSTDTQYF
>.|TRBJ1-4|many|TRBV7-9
TGTGCCAGCAGCTTCTCTCGGGGGCGAACTAATGAAAAACTGTTTTTT
CASSFSRGRTNEKLFF
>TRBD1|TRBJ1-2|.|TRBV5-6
TGTGCCAGCAGTAACAACCTGGGACAGGGGGCTAACGGCTACACCTTC
CASSNNLGQGANGYTF
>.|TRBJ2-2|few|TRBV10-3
TGTGCCACCGCCCAGGCCGGGGAGCTGTTTTTT
CATAQAGELFF
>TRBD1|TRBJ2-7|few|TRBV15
TGTGCCACGGGCCGGGACAGTGTCTACGAGCAGTACTTC
CATGRDSVYEQYF
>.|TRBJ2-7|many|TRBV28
TGTGCCAGCAGTTTGGAGCCCTACGAGCAGTACTTC
CASSLEPYEQYF
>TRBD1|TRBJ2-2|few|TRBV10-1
TGCGCCAGCAGTGGGGACAGGGGGAACACCGGGGAGCTGTTTTTT
CASSGDRGNTGELFF
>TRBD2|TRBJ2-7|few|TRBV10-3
TGTGCCATCAGTACTAGCGGGACCGAGCAGTACTTC
CAISTSGTEQYF
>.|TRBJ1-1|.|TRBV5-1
TGCGCCAGCAGCTTGGCTAAAGCCGTGAACACTGAAGCTTTCTTT
CASSLAKAVNTEAFF